One T cell receptor beta chain is described in this entry. The record originates from a study of shared clonotypes between healthy human individuals. The repertoire was sequenced with immunoSEQ multiplex PCR; TCRdb's copy has only in-frame clones and lacks some. This table has about 1 million clones, 78% appearing once. Germline V gene lookup returns CDR1 SGHDT and CDR2 YYEEEE. This CDR3 spans 16 amino acids. Trimming cost V 1 base and J 1 base, with 11 bases left between them. V is TRBV5-6 and J is TRBJ2-2; D gene uncertain. This TCR derives from a man aged 18 to 30 in good health. Some clones in this sample may be carry-over from other donors' samples. Sequenced: memory CD4+ T cells from PBMCs. Subset specified: CD45RA-negative fraction. CDR3 sequence: CASSLIRPRNTGELFF. The CDR3 coding sequence is TGTGCCAGCAGCTTGATCCGACCGAGGAACACCGGGGAGCTGTTTTTT.